The 23 T cell receptor beta chains in this list originate from one sample, sequenced in a study of CD4 and CD8 cells across lung adenocarcinoma regions. TCRdb reanalysed the PCR reads using MiXCR and keeps one entry per CDR3 protein. The profile covers under 15,000 distinct CDR3 sequences, with about 50% appearing a single time and 30% to 40% taken by the ten largest. Sequenced: CD8+ T cells from the center of a lung tumor. These receptors were obtained from a female donor with lung adenocarcinoma. The CD4 and CD8 labels of this study may be unreliable.

By share, this clonotype ranks as medium-sized. The V and J genes are TRBV27 and TRBJ2-1, with 10 bases matching TRBD2. V was pared by 5 bases and J by 2 bases, with 3 bases of the junction left unmatched. CDR3 length: 15 amino acids. From germline, CDR1 is MNHEY and CDR2 SMNVEV (reference sequence). CDR3 sequence (DNA): TGTGCCAGCAGTCGACTAGCGGGCACCTACAATGAGCAGTTCTTC. Its protein is CASSRLAGTYNEQFF.

The rearrangement uses TRBV24-1 and TRBJ2-5, with 11 positions matching TRBD1. The J call may not be correct, given that the DNA end is closer to TRBJ2-7. The germline CDR1 and CDR2 sequences are KGHDR and SFDVKD. This CDR3 contains 15 residues. This CDR3 reads CATSDAGQGGYEQYF. DNA of the CDR3: TGTGCCACCAGTGATGCGGGACAGGGGGGGTACGAGCAGTACTTC.

The chain recombines TRBV6-4 with TRBJ1-2; D might be TRBD1 (5 bases). CDR1 and CDR2 from the germline V gene are MRHNA and SNTAGT. The CDR3 length is 13 residues. V dropped 6 bases and J dropped 4 bases, with 12 bases sitting between them. The CDR3 sequence: CASSRGPSYGYTF. CDR3 bases: TGTGCCAGCAGCCGGGGACCGAGCTATGGCTACACCTTC.

Regarding this clonotype: At one end, the junction sequence differs from germline, possibly due to a read error. The chain employs TRBV6-5 and TRBJ2-1, with TRBD2 matching over 9 bases. In germline, CDR1 is MNHEY, CDR2 SVGAGI. There are 14 residues in the CDR3. The CDR3 sequence is CAGSYYSGSLEQFF. In DNA form, the CDR3 reads TGTGCCGGCAGTTACTATAGCGGGAGCCTTGAGCAGTTCTTC.

This clonotype was detected only once. This sequence joins TRBV6-1 and TRBJ1-1, with no clear D. Trimming pared 3 bases from V and 3 bases from J, leaving 5 bases between. CDR3 length equals 12 residues. Germline assignment: CDR1 MNHNS and CDR2 SASEGT. The CDR3 loop reads CASSDSYTEAFF. The CDR3 DNA sequence: TGTGCCAGCAGTGACAGTTACACTGAAGCTTTCTTT.

In this sample, this clonotype is medium-sized. This chain uses TRBV25-1 with TRBJ2-5, with 9 bases aligning to TRBD1. The CDR3 is 13 residues long. Unmatched junction bases numbered 3, after V lost 6 bases and J lost 4 bases. Germline V gene data show CDR1 as MGHDK and CDR2 as SYGVNS. The CDR3 coding sequence is TGTGCCAGCAGGACAGGGGGGGGAGAGACCCAGTACTTC. Residues: CASRTGGGETQYF.

This clonotype was counted between two and nine times. The chain carries TRBV5-1 and TRBJ2-2; TRBD1 aligns across 7 bases. The trim removed 1 base at V and 4 bases at J, leaving 4 bases unmatched. This CDR3 contains 15 residues. Germline-derived CDR1 and CDR2 are SGHRS and YFSETQ. The CDR3 sequence: CASSLLSGGTGELFF. CDR3 DNA: TGCGCCAGCAGCTTGTTGTCAGGGGGCACCGGGGAGCTGTTTTTT.

The chain is built from TRBV20-1 and TRBJ2-3; D is undetermined. Germline V gene lookup returns CDR1 DFQATT and CDR2 SNEGSKA (reference sequence). The CDR3 loop spans 12 amino acids. CDR3 coding DNA: TGCAGCGTCCCCAGGTCCACAGATACGCAGTATTTT. Protein product: CSVPRSTDTQYF.

Of note for this clonotype: Since a much larger clone is just one base distant, this may be a read error. The rearrangement links TRBV4-1 to TRBJ2-3, with D possibly being TRBD1 (5 bases). V was pared by 4 bases and J by 0 bases, with 20 bases between. Germline loops: CDR1 MGHRA, CDR2 YSYEKL. This CDR3 region has 18 residues. This chain's CDR3 is CASSPSPTEPCSTDTQYF. The CDR3 DNA reads TGCGCCAGCAGCCCAAGTCCGACAGAACCATGCAGCACAGATACGCAGTATTTT.

V is TRBV6-1 and J is TRBJ2-5; D possibly corresponds to TRBD1 (6 bases). The J call may be mistaken, given a closer DNA end match to TRBJ2-7. The CDR3 extends over 14 amino acids. Germline lookup yields CDR1 MNHNS and CDR2 SASEGT. The CDR3 DNA sequence: TGTGCCAGCAGTGAAGCGGACAGCCTCTACGAGCAGTACTTC. Its protein is CASSEADSLYEQYF.

This CDR3 reads CASSENPPGEQYF. The CDR3 bases are TGCGCCAGCAGTGAGAATCCTCCAGGCGAGCAGTACTTC. The chain uses TRBV10-1 and TRBJ2-1; D remains unclear. Gene TRBJ2-7 matches the end of the DNA better, so the J call may be wrong. The CDR3 length is 13 residues. CDR1 is WNHNN, CDR2 SYGVQD, per germline (reference sequence).

This clonotype was seen at least ten times. The chain uses TRBV6-5 and TRBJ1-1; D might be TRBD1 (5 bases). Germline assignment: CDR1 MNHEY and CDR2 SVGAGI. With 0 bases removed from V and 3 bases from J, the gap between germline ends came to 8 bases. The CDR3 has 14 residues. CDR3 coding DNA: TGTGCCAGCAGTTACTCGAGGACACACACTGAAGCTTTCTTT. This sequence encodes CASSYSRTHTEAFF.

V gene TRBV6-5 combines with J gene TRBJ2-1, with 16 nucleotides matching TRBD2. The germline CDR1 and CDR2 sequences are MNHEY and SVGAGI. The CDR3 has 18 residues. The J segment lost 11 bases and the V segment lost 0 bases, leaving 10 bases of the junction unmatched. CDR3 coding DNA: TGTGCCAGCAGTTACTCGTCGTCGGGGACTAGCGGGAGGGCGCAGCAGTTCTTC. Translation gives CASSYSSSGTSGRAQQFF.

V and J are TRBV27 and TRBJ2-1; D gene unclear. The J call may be mistaken, given a closer DNA end match to TRBJ2-5. The CDR3 extends over 13 amino acids. Germline loops: CDR1 MNHEY, CDR2 SMNVEV (reference sequence). The CDR3 bases are TGTGCCAGCAGTTTACGGGTTTTTGAGACCCAGTACTTC. This translates into CASSLRVFETQYF.

In the case of this clonotype: The junction does not match germline at one end; this may be a read error. The chain is built from TRBV11-2 and TRBJ2-3, with 9 bases that match TRBD2. CDR3 size: 15 residues. CDR1 and CDR2 (germline): SGHAT, FQNNGV. The CDR3 sequence: CASSYSGGSKDMQYF. As DNA, the CDR3 is TGTGCCAGCAGCTATAGCGGGGGAAGCAAAGATATGCAGTATTTT. Full variable domain (rest looked up from reference TRBV11-2 and TRBJ2-3): EAGVAQSPRYKIIEKRQSVAFWCNPISGHATLYWYQQILGQGPKLLIQFQNNGVVDDSQLPKDRFSAERLKGVDSTLKIQPAKLEDSAVYLCASSYSGGSKDMQYFGPGTRLTVL.

Notes on this clonotype: At one end, the junction sequence differs from germline, possibly due to a read error. V is TRBV6-1 and J is TRBJ2-5, with a possible D match to TRBD1 (6 bases). The germline V gene encodes CDR1 MNHNS and CDR2 SASEGT. The CDR3 loop spans 13 amino acids. The CDR3 protein is CASSRTGSKAQNF. CDR3 nucleotide sequence: TGTGCCAGCAGCCGCACAGGGTCTAAGGCCCAGAATTTC.

The DNA for the CDR3 is TGTGCCAGCAGTCTCACGGCGGCTAGCGGGGGATCGGGCACAGATACGCAGTATTTT. Translating gives CASSLTAASGGSGTDTQYF. The genes are TRBV6-4 and TRBJ2-3; 10 bases match TRBD2. Germline CDR1 is MRHNA and CDR2 is SNTAGT. With 5 bases clipped from V and 1 base from J, the junction kept 15 bases outside the gene matches. The CDR3 runs 19 residues.

V usage is TRBV6-1 and J usage is TRBJ2-1; 12 nucleotides match TRBD2. Germline V gene data show CDR1 as MNHNS and CDR2 as SASEGT. The CDR3 sequence is 16 residues long. V was clipped by 7 bases and J by 3 bases; unmatched bases: 7. Written as DNA, the CDR3 is TGTGCCAGCATGCCTAGCGGGGGGGTGATCTACAATGAGCAGTTCTTC. It encodes CASMPSGGVIYNEQFF.

CDR3 sequence: CASGPSGGGQETQYF. Written as DNA, the CDR3 is TGTGCCAGCGGGCCGAGCGGGGGGGGACAAGAGACGCAGTATTTT. The rearrangement joins TRBV6-1 to TRBJ2-3; 10 bases agree with TRBD2. Germline trimming cut 8 bases from V and 9 bases from J; bases unmatched to any gene: 14. The germline CDR1 and CDR2 sequences are MNHNS and SASEGT. This CDR3 contains 15 residues.

The CDR3 protein is CASSHLAGAKDTQYF. In nucleotides, the CDR3 is TGTGCCAGCAGCCATTTAGCGGGAGCGAAGGATACGCAGTATTTT. V is TRBV3-1 and J is TRBJ2-3; 9 nucleotides agree with TRBD2. Germline CDR1 LGHDT, CDR2 YNNKEL (reference sequence). The CDR3 has 15 residues. The ends lost 3 bases at V and 6 bases at J; junction bases unmatched: 7.

Turning to this clonotype: At one end, the junction sequence differs from germline, possibly due to a read error. Here the CDR3 reads CASSAGGVGRQQETQYF. CDR3 DNA sequence: TGTGCCAGCAGCGCCGGGGGGGTGGGCCGACAACAAGAGACGCAGTATTTC. The chain is built from TRBV11-1 and TRBJ2-5; 8 nucleotides agree with TRBD2. Germline V gene lookup returns CDR1 SGHAT and CDR2 FQDESV (reference sequence). This CDR3 comprises 17 residues.

This clonotype is categorized as medium-sized. The genes are TRBV10-3 and TRBJ2-3, with TRBD2 identical over 8 bases. The V segment lost 6 bases and the J segment 1 base; nucleotides outside the gene matches: 3. This CDR3 has 14 amino acids. Germline values: CDR1 ENHRY, CDR2 SYGVKD. CDR3 nucleotide sequence: TGTGCCATCAGAAAGCGGGGGCGCACAGATACGCAGTATTTT. Its translation is CAIRKRGRTDTQYF.

The chain has TRBV25-1 and TRBJ1-2, with D tentatively TRBD1 (5 bases). The germline V gene has CDR1 MGHDK and CDR2 SYGVNS. The V end was cut by 2 bases, the J end by 8 bases, with 9 bases between. The CDR3 consists of 12 residues. CDR3 nucleotide sequence: TGTGCCAGCAGTGAAGGGGGGTCCGGCTACACCTTC. It codes for CASSEGGSGYTF.